One and the same sample provided the 13 T cell receptor beta chains below, sequenced in a study of cytomegalovirus exposure and HLA in healthy donors. In the PCR, 60 Vbeta and 13 Jbeta primers were used. Repertoires were generated with immunoSEQ multiplex PCR, while TCRdb's copy carries only in-frame clones and drops some. The data hold 80,000 to 100,000 clones, with roughly 70% observed a single time. Sequencing input: PBMCs. These receptors were taken from a woman between 18 and 29 years old in good health and CMV-seropositive.

This chain links TRBV4-1 with TRBJ2-1; 8 bases are a match to TRBD2. CDR1 MGHRA and CDR2 YSYEKL come from the germline V gene. The J segment lost 3 bases and the V segment lost 6 bases, leaving 4 bases of the junction unmatched. There are 14 residues in the CDR3. CDR3 DNA sequence: TGCGCCAGCAGGAGCCTAGCGGGCTACAATGAGCAGTTCTTC. This encodes CASRSLAGYNEQFF.

The rearrangement uses TRBV7-2 and TRBJ2-1, with 12 bases aligning to TRBD2. After removal of 2 bases from V and 8 bases from J, the junction contained 4 bases not matched to a gene. This CDR3 has 15 residues. Germline V lookup: CDR1 SGHTA, CDR2 FQGNSA. The CDR3 sequence: CASSLRLAGVHEQFF. The DNA for the CDR3 is TGTGCCAGCAGCTTACGACTAGCGGGGGTTCATGAGCAGTTCTTC.

The V and J genes are TRBV29-1 and TRBJ1-2; maybe TRBD1 (6 bases). Trimming stripped 4 bases from V and 4 bases from J, with 19 bases between. CDR1 is SQVTM and CDR2 is ANQGSEA in the germline V gene. This CDR3 contains 15 residues. The DNA of the CDR3 is TGCAGCGTTGGGTTCGCAGGGGCGAGCTTCTATGGCTACACCTTC. Its protein product is CSVGFAGASFYGYTF.

The chain has TRBV7-8 and TRBJ1-2; D remains ambiguous. The CDR3 loop spans 13 amino acids. Trimming cost V 2 bases and J 5 bases, with 9 bases left between them. CDR1 and CDR2 (germline): SGHVS, FQNEAQ. CDR3 coding DNA: TGTGCCAGCAGCTTAACCAAGGAGTATGGCTACACCTTC. This encodes CASSLTKEYGYTF.

This sequence joins TRBV2 and TRBJ2-2, with 14 bases matching TRBD2. J gave up 6 bases and V 6 bases, and 3 bases lay outside the gene matches. This CDR3 is built from 15 residues. The germline V gene encodes CDR1 SNHLY and CDR2 FYNNEI. CDR3 DNA sequence: TGTGCCAGCAGGGCGACTAGCGGGGGGGCCGGGGAGCTGTTTTTT. This translates into CASRATSGGAGELFF.

V is TRBV10-3 and J is TRBJ2-2; TRBD2 agrees at 9 bases. Germline-derived CDR1 and CDR2 are ENHRY and SYGVKD. The ends lost 8 bases at V and 4 bases at J; junction bases unmatched: 5. The CDR3 length is 14 residues. In DNA form, the CDR3 reads TGTGCCATCCGTTGGCGGGAGGGCACCGGGGAGCTGTTTTTT. This sequence encodes CAIRWREGTGELFF.

V and J are TRBV7-9 and TRBJ1-2; no firm D call. The CDR3 is made up of 13 amino acids. The V end was cut by 2 bases, the J end by 6 bases, with 10 bases between. From germline, CDR1 is SEHNR and CDR2 FQNEAQ (reference sequence). CDR3 in DNA: TGTGCCAGCAGCTTATCACTGGGAGATGGCTACACCTTC. Protein sequence: CASSLSLGDGYTF.

This clone was detected only once. Other DNA variants within this sample encode the same CDR3. The rearrangement links TRBV5-1 to TRBJ2-7; TRBD1 matches 7 bases. V lost 4 bases to trimming and J lost 3 bases; unmatched junction nucleotides: 1. The V gene's germline CDR1 is SGHRS and CDR2 YFSETQ. The CDR3 spans 12 residues. The CDR3 coding sequence is TGCGCCAGCAGCAGGGACAGCTACGAGCAGTACTTC. Translation gives CASSRDSYEQYF. The entire variable domain, with the rest obtained from reference TRBV5-1 and TRBJ2-7, is as follows: KAGVTQTPRYLIKTRGQQVTLSCSPISGHRSVSWYQQTPGQGLQFLFEYFSETQRNKGNFPGRFSGRQFSNSRSEMNVSTLELGDSALYLCASSRDSYEQYFGPGTRLTVT.

This chain uses TRBV5-4 with TRBJ2-5; D is unresolved. This CDR3 region has 15 residues. Germline V lookup: CDR1 SGHNT, CDR2 YYREEE (reference sequence). V was shortened by 4 bases and J by 4 bases, with 17 bases between the two germline ends. The CDR3: CASSPRSRPRETQYF. The CDR3 region has the DNA TGTGCCAGCAGCCCCCGGTCCCGCCCTCGAGAGACCCAGTACTTC.

The chain employs TRBV6-1 and TRBJ2-6; D gene unclear. Germline V gene data show CDR1 as MNHNS and CDR2 as SASEGT. CDR3 size: 16 residues. Trimming pared 1 base from V and 1 base from J, leaving 8 bases between. The CDR3 protein is CASSEVSSSGANVLTF. CDR3 DNA sequence: TGTGCCAGCAGTGAAGTATCGTCTTCTGGGGCCAACGTCCTGACTTTC.

This chain uses TRBV7-8 with TRBJ1-3; 9 positions match TRBD1. The V and J ends lost 5 bases and 3 bases, in that order; junction bases with no gene match: 8. The germline CDR1 and CDR2 sequences are SGHVS and FQNEAQ. This CDR3 has 16 residues. The CDR3 region is CASSADTGGSGNTIYF. CDR3 nucleotide sequence: TGTGCCAGCAGCGCGGATACAGGGGGCAGTGGAAACACCATATATTTT.

The rearrangement links TRBV4-1 to TRBJ2-1, with 8 bases identical to TRBD2. The CDR3 is 13 amino acids. Germline V gene sequence: CDR1 MGHRA, CDR2 YSYEKL. V shed 4 bases and J 10 bases; nucleotides not matched to a gene: 6. CDR3 coding DNA: TGCGCCAGCAGCCCTCCGGTAGCGGGGGAGCAGTTCTTC. The encoded protein is CASSPPVAGEQFF.

This chain connects TRBV29-1 to TRBJ2-1; D is perhaps TRBD2 (5 bases). V was shortened by 2 bases and J by 12 bases, with 17 bases between the two germline ends. The CDR3 contains 13 residues. Germline CDR1 and CDR2: SQVTM and ANQGSEA. Written as DNA, the CDR3 is TGCAGCGTTGAAAATTCGGGCCTAGCAGGGCAGTTCTTC. This sequence encodes CSVENSGLAGQFF.